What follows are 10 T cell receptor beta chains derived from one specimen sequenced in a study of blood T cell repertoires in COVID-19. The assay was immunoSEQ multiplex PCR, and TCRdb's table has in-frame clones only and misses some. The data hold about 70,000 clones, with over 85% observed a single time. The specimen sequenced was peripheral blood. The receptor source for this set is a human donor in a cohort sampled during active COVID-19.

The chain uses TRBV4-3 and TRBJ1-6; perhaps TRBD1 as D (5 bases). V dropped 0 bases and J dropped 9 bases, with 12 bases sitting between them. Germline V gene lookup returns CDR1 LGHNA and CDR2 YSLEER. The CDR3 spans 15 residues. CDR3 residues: CASSQDWGSSSPLHF. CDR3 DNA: TGCGCCAGCAGCCAAGATTGGGGCAGCAGTTCACCCCTCCACTTT.

The CDR3 spells CASSPRGGSGYEQYF. In DNA form, the CDR3 reads TGTGCCAGCTCACCAAGAGGCGGGAGCGGGTACGAGCAGTACTTC. The V gene is TRBV18, the J gene TRBJ2-7; 7 nucleotides match TRBD2. The CDR3 covers 15 residues. V gave up 2 bases and J gave up 4 bases; unmatched junction bases: 8. The germline CDR1 and CDR2 sequences are KGHSH and LQKENI. Full variable domain (missing parts from reference TRBV18 and TRBJ2-7): NAGVMQNPRHLVRRRGQEARLRCSPMKGHSHVYWYRQLPEEGLKFMVYLQKENIIDESGMPKERFSAEFPKEGPSILRIQQVVRGDSAAYFCASSPRGGSGYEQYFGPGTRLTVT.

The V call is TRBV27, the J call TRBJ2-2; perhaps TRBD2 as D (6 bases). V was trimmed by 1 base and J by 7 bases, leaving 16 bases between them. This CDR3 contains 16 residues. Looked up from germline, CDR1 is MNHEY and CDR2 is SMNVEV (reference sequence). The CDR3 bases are TGTGCCAGCAGTTTATGGTCCGGGGCGGGGAGCGGGGAGCTGTTTTTT. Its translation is CASSLWSGAGSGELFF.

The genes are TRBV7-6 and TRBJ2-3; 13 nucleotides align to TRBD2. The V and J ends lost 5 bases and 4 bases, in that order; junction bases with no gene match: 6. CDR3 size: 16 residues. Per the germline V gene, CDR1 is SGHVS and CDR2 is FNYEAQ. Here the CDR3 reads CASSPRTSGGPDTQYF. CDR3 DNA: TGTGCCAGCAGCCCCCGGACTAGCGGGGGCCCAGATACGCAGTATTTT.

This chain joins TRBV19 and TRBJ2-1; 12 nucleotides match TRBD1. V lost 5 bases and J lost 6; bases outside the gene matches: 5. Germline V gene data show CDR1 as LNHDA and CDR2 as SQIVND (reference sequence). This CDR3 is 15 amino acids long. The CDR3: CASSGTGGAFNEQFF. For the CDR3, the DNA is TGTGCCAGTAGTGGGACAGGGGGCGCGTTCAATGAGCAGTTCTTC.

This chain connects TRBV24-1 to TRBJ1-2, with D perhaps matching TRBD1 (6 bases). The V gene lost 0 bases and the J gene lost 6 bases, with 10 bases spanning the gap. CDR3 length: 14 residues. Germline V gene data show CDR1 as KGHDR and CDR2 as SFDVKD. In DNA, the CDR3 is TGTGCCACCAGTGATTTGGCGGGGGCGGATGGCTACACCTTC. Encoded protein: CATSDLAGADGYTF.

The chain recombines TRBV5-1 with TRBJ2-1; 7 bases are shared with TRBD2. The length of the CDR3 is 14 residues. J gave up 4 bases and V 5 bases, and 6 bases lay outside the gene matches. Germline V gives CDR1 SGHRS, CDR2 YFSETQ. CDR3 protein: CASSRTRAYNEQFF. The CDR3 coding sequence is TGCGCCAGCAGTAGGACTAGGGCTTACAATGAGCAGTTCTTC.

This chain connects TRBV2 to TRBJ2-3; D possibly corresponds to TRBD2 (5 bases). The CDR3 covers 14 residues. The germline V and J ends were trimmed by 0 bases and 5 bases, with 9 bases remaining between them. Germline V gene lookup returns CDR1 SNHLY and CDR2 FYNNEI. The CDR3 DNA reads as TGTGCCAGCAGTGAAGCGGGAGTAGAAGATACGCAGTATTTT. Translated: CASSEAGVEDTQYF.

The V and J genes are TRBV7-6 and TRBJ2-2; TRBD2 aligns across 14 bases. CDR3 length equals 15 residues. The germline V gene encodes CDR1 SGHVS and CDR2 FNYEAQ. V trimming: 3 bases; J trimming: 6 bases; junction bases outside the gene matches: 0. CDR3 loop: CASSLGLAGAGELFF. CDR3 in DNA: TGTGCCAGCAGCTTGGGACTAGCGGGAGCCGGGGAGCTGTTTTTT. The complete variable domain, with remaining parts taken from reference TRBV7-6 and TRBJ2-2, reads GAGVSQSPRYKVTKRGQDVALRCDPISGHVSLYWYRQALGQGPEFLTYFNYEAQQDKSGLPNDRFSAERPEGSISTLTIQRTEQRDSAMYRCASSLGLAGAGELFFGEGSRLTVL.

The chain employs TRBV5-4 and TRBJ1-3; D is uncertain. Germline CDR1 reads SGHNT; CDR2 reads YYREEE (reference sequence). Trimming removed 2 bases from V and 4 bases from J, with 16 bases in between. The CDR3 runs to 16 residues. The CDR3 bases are TGTGCCAGCAGCTTTGGTGGCGGGGTCCTCGGAAACACCATATATTTT. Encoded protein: CASSFGGGVLGNTIYF.